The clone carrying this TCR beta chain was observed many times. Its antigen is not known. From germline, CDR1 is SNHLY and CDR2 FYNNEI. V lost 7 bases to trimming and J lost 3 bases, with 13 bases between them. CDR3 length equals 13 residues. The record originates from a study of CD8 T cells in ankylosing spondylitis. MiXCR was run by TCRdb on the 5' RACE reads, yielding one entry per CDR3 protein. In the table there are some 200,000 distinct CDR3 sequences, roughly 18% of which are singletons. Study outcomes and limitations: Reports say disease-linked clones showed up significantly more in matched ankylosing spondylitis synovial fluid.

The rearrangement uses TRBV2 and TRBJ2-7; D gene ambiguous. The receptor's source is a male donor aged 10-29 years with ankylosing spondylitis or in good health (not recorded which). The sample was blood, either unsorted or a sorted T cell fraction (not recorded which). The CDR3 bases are TGTGCCAGCACTGCCTTAAGAAACTACGAGCAGTACTTC. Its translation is CASTALRNYEQYF.